This T cell receptor beta chain was sequenced during a study of identical twins. General study results and limits: Out-of-frame alpha sequences common to twins were enriched for low generation probability.

Unmatched junction bases numbered 7, after V lost 4 bases and J lost 5 bases. This CDR3 has 16 residues. The germline V gene encodes CDR1 SGHVS and CDR2 FQNEAQ. A few counts support this clonotype. What it recognizes is unknown. TCRdb processed the 5' RACE reads anew with MiXCR; each CDR3 protein has one entry. The sample has over 200,000 distinct CDR3 sequences, roughly a tenth seen once; the top ten hold approximately 9.1%. Sequences were obtained from memory T cells sorted from blood. The source of this sequence is a man aged 50 to 60 in good health. The rearrangement uses TRBV7-8 and TRBJ2-7, with 14 bases identical to TRBD2. The CDR3 DNA follows: TGTGCCAGCAGCTCCTCGACTAGCGGGAGGGCCAACGAGCAGTACTTC. Its protein product is CASSSSTSGRANEQYF.